This T cell receptor (beta chain) is from a study of T cell clonotyping in hematopoietic cell transplantation. Sequenced by immunoSEQ multiplex PCR; TCRdb stores in-frame clones only, minus some. Of 20,000 or so clones in the sample, more than 65% were seen once. With 6 bases removed from V and 1 base from J, the gap between germline ends came to 9 bases. Per the germline V gene, CDR1 is ENHRY and CDR2 is SYGVKD. The CDR3 totals 13 residues. This sequence was found in a man aged 60 to 69 in good health. Some clones in this sample may be carry-over from other donors' samples. The sample taken for sequencing was peripheral blood mononuclear cells. This chain connects TRBV10-3 to TRBJ1-1; D is perhaps TRBD1 (5 bases). CDR3 in DNA: TGTGCCATCAGGTCTACAGGGAACACTGAAGCTTTCTTT. Amino acids: CAIRSTGNTEAFF.